A single T cell receptor (beta chain) is shown here with its context. This clonotype was detected only a few times. Its specific antigen is unknown. Per-nucleotide qualities are absent, and no much larger clonotype sits a single base away. The receptor library was made with RT-PCR. Sequencer: Illumina HiSeq 2500. The raw public reads went through TCRdb reprocessing: fastp at Q25, MiXCR clone calling, in-frame beta chains kept. Each CDR3 protein appears once, grouped with its most common genes and DNA. The sample table records 700,000 to 900,000 distinct CDR3 sequences; over 20% of these occur just once. In total, the top ten clones hold roughly 10% of the sample. The data stem from a study of response to subunit inactivated influenza vaccine (dated by TCRdb to between 2017 and 2018). Regarding the research as a whole: The study used deep quantitative T cell receptor repertoire profiling to track responses to a trivalent subunit inactivated influenza vaccine. The research as a whole found: It was suggested by the authors that each seasonal influenza vaccination may recruit only a limited number of new T cells.

The CDR3 contains 15 residues, cysteine and phenylalanine counted. The sequence is cut down to CDR3 DNA, 45 bases in frame from base 1. The germline V gene encodes CDR1 DFQATT and CDR2 SNEGSKA (reference sequence). Ends trimmed: V by 6 bases, J by 6 bases; bases unmatched to a gene: 8. The rearrangement joined TRBV20-1 to TRBJ2-2, and TRBD1 aligns with 12 junction nucleotides. Sequencing used PBMCs from blood, obtained 5 days after vaccination. This sequence was found in a man in his forties or fifties who received an inactivated influenza vaccine. Donor details come from another sample of the same person, matched by shared clones. The CDR3 protein sequence reads: CSALLGQGAAGELFF. The DNA sequence is given as TGCAGTGCGCTGCTGGGACAGGGGGCCGCCGGGGAGCTGTTTTTT.